These 29 T cell receptor beta chains came from one sample sequenced in a study of technical replicates of blood from several donors. Using immunoSEQ multiplex PCR, the repertoire was profiled, and TCRdb retains in-frame clones only, with some absent. The sample includes roughly 80,000 clones, roughly 96% of them seen just once. Sequencing was carried out using T cells isolated from PBMCs. Receptor source: a human donor in good health.

V gene TRBV5-1 combines with J gene TRBJ2-3; 10 bases fit TRBD1. The V segment lost 3 bases and the J segment 5 bases; nucleotides outside the gene matches: 3. This CDR3 comprises 14 residues. In germline, CDR1 is SGHRS, CDR2 YFSETQ. CDR3 coding DNA: TGCGCCAGCAGCTCGGGACAGGGGAAAGATACGCAGTATTTT. Translating gives CASSSGQGKDTQYF.

The genes are TRBV5-1 and TRBJ2-6, with 9 positions matching TRBD1. V dropped 4 bases and J dropped 1; count of bases not matched to a gene: 9. The germline CDR1 and CDR2 sequences are SGHRS and YFSETQ. CDR3 length equals 18 residues. CDR3 amino acids: CASSPGTGSGSGANVLTF. CDR3 coding DNA: TGCGCCAGCAGCCCCGGGACAGGGAGCGGATCTGGGGCCAACGTCCTGACTTTC.

The J gene is TRBJ2-5, the V gene TRBV30; D gene ambiguous. V was trimmed by 0 bases and J by 1 base, leaving 21 bases between them. The CDR3 has 18 residues. The germline gives CDR1 GTSNPN, CDR2 SVGIG (reference sequence). The CDR3 sequence: CAWSVRPSPIEVQETQYF. In DNA form, the CDR3 reads TGTGCCTGGAGTGTACGTCCAAGCCCCATAGAAGTCCAAGAGACCCAGTACTTC.

The rearrangement joins TRBV9 to TRBJ1-4; 9 bases map to TRBD1. The V gene's germline CDR1 is SGDLS and CDR2 YYNGEE. With V trimmed by 4 bases and J by 7 bases, 2 bases remained unmatched. The CDR3 is 13 residues long. CDR3 bases: TGTGCCAGCAGCCCGGACAGGGGTGAAAAACTGTTTTTT. It translates to CASSPDRGEKLFF.

This rearrangement joins TRBV9 to TRBJ2-2; 8 nucleotides line up with TRBD2. In germline, CDR1 is SGDLS, CDR2 YYNGEE. V lost 4 bases to trimming and J lost 3 bases; unmatched junction nucleotides: 11. The CDR3 spans 17 residues. The CDR3 sequence is CASSPRGLARDTGELFF. DNA of the CDR3: TGTGCCAGCAGCCCTCGAGGACTAGCCCGGGACACCGGGGAGCTGTTTTTT.

This sequence joins TRBV5-1 and TRBJ2-5; the D gene is possibly TRBD1 (6 bases). V lost 2 bases and J lost 3, with 8 bases in between. Germline V lookup: CDR1 SGHRS, CDR2 YFSETQ. The CDR3 covers 13 residues. CDR3 bases: TGCGCCAGCAGCTTCGCAGGGGAAGAGACCCAGTACTTC. This encodes CASSFAGEETQYF.

The chain recombines TRBV28 with TRBJ1-1, with D tentatively TRBD1 (5 bases). CDR3 length equals 15 residues. V lost 6 bases and J 1 base, leaving 15 bases between the germline ends. Germline CDR1 MDHEN, CDR2 SYDVKM. The CDR3 is CASSPTGGPNTEAFF. CDR3 nucleotide sequence: TGTGCCAGCAGCCCAACGGGGGGACCGAACACTGAAGCTTTCTTT.

The sample holds one count of this clone. This same CDR3 is encoded by further DNA sequences in the sample. The V gene is TRBV6-1, the J gene TRBJ1-4, with D hard to call. Germline V gene lookup returns CDR1 MNHNS and CDR2 SASEGT. V was trimmed by 1 base and J by 5 bases, leaving 8 bases between them. CDR3 size: 14 residues. The DNA of the CDR3 is TGTGCCAGCAGTGAAGACAGACTAAATGAAAAACTGTTTTTT. It specifies CASSEDRLNEKLFF.

V and J are TRBV5-1 and TRBJ2-2, with 8 bases identical to TRBD1. Per the germline V gene, CDR1 is SGHRS and CDR2 is YFSETQ. V was pared by 4 bases and J by 6 bases, with 5 bases of the junction left unmatched. The CDR3 sequence is 14 residues long. CDR3 sequence (DNA): TGCGCCAGCAGCGTAGGACAGGGACCCGGGGAGCTGTTTTTT. Residues: CASSVGQGPGELFF.

The chain employs TRBV5-1 and TRBJ2-6; 8 positions agree with TRBD1. V trimming: 4 bases; J trimming: 0 bases; junction bases outside the gene matches: 9. This CDR3 has 18 residues. The germline gives CDR1 SGHRS, CDR2 YFSETQ. The CDR3 region is CASSRRGTGPSGANVLTF. CDR3 coding DNA: TGCGCCAGCAGCCGACGCGGGACAGGCCCCTCTGGGGCCAACGTCCTGACTTTC.

The chain recombines TRBV7-3 with TRBJ1-1; maybe TRBD1 (5 bases). Per the germline V gene, CDR1 is SGHTA and CDR2 is FQGTGA. The CDR3 has 12 amino acids. V was pared by 4 bases and J by 7 bases, with 10 bases between. CDR3 protein: CASSSPRDEAFF. The CDR3 DNA follows: TGTGCCAGCAGCTCTCCCAGGGATGAAGCTTTCTTT.

V usage is TRBV7-9 and J usage is TRBJ1-3, with no clear D. This CDR3 spans 15 amino acids. With 0 bases removed from V and 0 bases from J, the gap between germline ends came to 6 bases. Germline V CDR1 and CDR2: SEHNR, FQNEAQ (reference sequence). In nucleotides, the CDR3 is TGTGCCAGCAGCTTAGCCCATCCCTCTGGAAACACCATATATTTT. Amino acids: CASSLAHPSGNTIYF.

The chain is built from TRBV5-1 and TRBJ2-1, with D unclear. Trimming shortened V by 2 bases and J by 5 bases, and 17 bases separated the two germline ends. The CDR3 is made up of 16 amino acids. CDR1 is SGHRS, CDR2 YFSETQ, per germline. CDR3 sequence reads: CASSFTPSHLNNEQFF. The CDR3 nucleotides read TGCGCCAGCAGCTTTACCCCAAGCCACTTAAACAATGAGCAGTTCTTC. Using reference TRBV5-1 and TRBJ2-1 for the parts outside the CDR3, the full variable domain is KAGVTQTPRYLIKTRGQQVTLSCSPISGHRSVSWYQQTPGQGLQFLFEYFSETQRNKGNFPGRFSGRQFSNSRSEMNVSTLELGDSALYLCASSFTPSHLNNEQFFGPGTRLTVL.

The chain has TRBV6-5 and TRBJ1-2; TRBD1 matches at 10 bases. There are 14 residues in the CDR3. After removal of 5 bases from V and 4 bases from J, the junction contained 4 bases not matched to a gene. CDR1 is MNHEY and CDR2 is SVGAGI in the germline V gene. The CDR3 is CASSKRQGAYGYTF. The CDR3 coding sequence is TGTGCCAGCAGTAAGCGACAGGGGGCCTATGGCTACACCTTC.

V usage is TRBV4-2 and J usage is TRBJ2-3, with D possibly matching TRBD2 (5 bases). Germline values: CDR1 LGHNA, CDR2 YNFKEQ. V was pared by 1 base and J by 6 bases, with 14 bases between. The CDR3 is 15 amino acids. CDR3 DNA sequence: TGTGCCAGCAGCCAAGTTAGAGCGGCCTGGGATACGCAGTATTTT. Translation gives CASSQVRAAWDTQYF.

V usage is TRBV28 and J usage is TRBJ2-3; D not resolved. Germline V gives CDR1 MDHEN, CDR2 SYDVKM. Between the trimmed V and J ends, which lost 2 bases and 2 bases, there was a span of 14 bases. The CDR3 sequence is 16 residues long. CDR3 protein: CASSLTRGRITDTQYF. CDR3 DNA sequence: TGTGCCAGCAGTTTAACGCGTGGGCGAATCACAGATACGCAGTATTTT.

V is TRBV5-6 and J is TRBJ1-1, with D maybe TRBD1 (5 bases). Trimming cost V 5 bases and J 3 bases, with 20 bases left between them. The CDR3 is made up of 16 amino acids. Germline CDR1 reads SGHDT; CDR2 reads YYEEEE. The CDR3 nucleotides are TGTGCCAGCAGGGGGGGTTGGGGACCGGGGGACACTGAAGCTTTCTTT. Translation: CASRGGWGPGDTEAFF.

The chain uses TRBV6-5 and TRBJ1-1; the D is unclear. V gave up 5 bases and J gave up 4 bases, with 11 bases separating them. The CDR3 contains 13 residues. In germline, CDR1 is MNHEY, CDR2 SVGAGI. CDR3 sequence reads: CASSAGVGTEAFF. The DNA for the CDR3 is TGTGCCAGCAGTGCCGGAGTGGGCACTGAAGCTTTCTTT.

The J gene is TRBJ2-1, the V gene TRBV6-6; 10 bases match TRBD1. V was clipped by 7 bases and J by 6 bases; unmatched bases: 3. In germline, CDR1 is MNHNY, CDR2 SVGAGI (reference sequence). This CDR3 comprises 13 residues. The CDR3 loop reads CASNDRGPNEQFF. Here the CDR3 DNA reads TGTGCCAGCAACGACAGGGGGCCCAATGAGCAGTTCTTC.

The chain links TRBV4-1 to TRBJ1-1, with TRBD1 matching over 8 bases. This CDR3 has 14 amino acids. Germline V lookup: CDR1 MGHRA, CDR2 YSYEKL. V shed 8 bases, J shed 7 bases, and the junction held 12 bases outside the gene matches. CDR3 residues: CASHSPGQGREAFF. Written as DNA, the CDR3 is TGCGCCAGCCATTCGCCCGGACAGGGCCGTGAAGCTTTCTTT.

This chain joins TRBV9 and TRBJ2-1; 10 bases line up with TRBD1. Germline CDR1 is SGDLS and CDR2 is YYNGEE. The CDR3 covers 15 residues. Trimming cost V 4 bases and J 5 bases; bases outside gene matches: 6. For the CDR3, the DNA is TGTGCCAGCAGCTTCACGGGACAGGGGCACAATGAGCAGTTCTTC. Residues: CASSFTGQGHNEQFF.

This chain links TRBV5-1 with TRBJ1-2; 11 nucleotides line up with TRBD1. V trimming: 5 bases; J trimming: 5 bases; junction bases outside the gene matches: 5. The CDR3 is 14 amino acids. Germline V gives CDR1 SGHRS, CDR2 YFSETQ. CDR3 sequence (DNA): TGCGCCAGCAGTCGGGACAGGGGGACGTATGGCTACACCTTC. It specifies CASSRDRGTYGYTF.

The gene calls are TRBV19 and TRBJ1-1, with no clear D. Germline CDR1 reads LNHDA; CDR2 reads SQIVND (reference sequence). The CDR3 has 13 residues. The V and J ends lost 6 bases and 1 base respectively, with 9 bases between them. The chain's CDR3 is CASRREANTEAFF. CDR3 DNA sequence: TGTGCCAGTAGGAGGGAGGCGAACACTGAAGCTTTCTTT.

This clone was recorded once. The V call is TRBV2, the J call TRBJ1-3; no firm D call. The germline V gene has CDR1 SNHLY and CDR2 FYNNEI. V dropped 4 bases and J dropped 6 bases, with 7 bases sitting between them. This CDR3 has 12 amino acids. CDR3 nucleotide sequence: TGTGCCAGCAGTGCAGGCACAAACACCATATATTTT. Protein sequence: CASSAGTNTIYF.

The CDR3 DNA sequence: TGTGCCAGCAGCTTAGTCTCGGGAGGGGACACTGAAGCTTTCTTT. Protein sequence: CASSLVSGGDTEAFF. The chain uses TRBV7-9 and TRBJ1-1, with a possible D match to TRBD1 (5 bases). This CDR3 region has 15 residues. The germline V and J ends were trimmed by 1 base and 3 bases, with 12 bases remaining between them. CDR1 SEHNR and CDR2 FQNEAQ come from the germline V gene (reference sequence).

The J gene is TRBJ2-7, the V gene TRBV19; D call uncertain. The V gene lost 6 bases and the J gene lost 0 bases, with 9 bases spanning the gap. Germline assignment: CDR1 LNHDA and CDR2 SQIVND (reference sequence). This CDR3 contains 13 residues. CDR3 bases: TGTGCCAGTAGCCTAGGAAGCTCCTACGAGCAGTACTTC. Translated, it gives CASSLGSSYEQYF.

The chain has TRBV6-5 and TRBJ2-1, with D unresolved. V shed 6 bases and J shed 3 bases, with 6 bases lying between them. Germline V gives CDR1 MNHEY, CDR2 SVGAGI. The CDR3 has 12 amino acids. The CDR3 coding sequence is TGTGCCAGCAGACGTAGCTACAATGAGCAGTTCTTC. Its translation: CASRRSYNEQFF.

The rearrangement links TRBV30 to TRBJ2-5; 9 bases match TRBD1. Unmatched junction bases numbered 7, after V lost 2 bases and J lost 3 bases. The CDR3 spans 15 residues. Germline CDR1 is GTSNPN and CDR2 is SVGIG (reference sequence). In DNA form, the CDR3 reads TGTGCCTGGAGTAGCGGACAGGGGTCAAAAGAGACCCAGTACTTC. It specifies CAWSSGQGSKETQYF.

The J gene is TRBJ1-5, the V gene TRBV25-1, with D tentatively TRBD1 (5 bases). The CDR3 runs 14 residues. CDR1 is MGHDK and CDR2 is SYGVNS in the germline V gene. V gave up 2 bases and J gave up 5 bases, with 10 bases separating them. CDR3 nucleotide sequence: TGTGCCAGCAGTGAAGGCGGGGGAGATCAGCCCCAGCATTTT. This encodes CASSEGGGDQPQHF. The variable domain in full, with the rest retrieved from reference TRBV25-1 and TRBJ1-5, is EADIYQTPRYLVIGTGKKITLECSQTMGHDKMYWYQQDPGMELHLIHYSYGVNSTEKGDLSSESTVSRIRTEHFPLTLESARPSHTSQYLCASSEGGGDQPQHFGDGTRLSIL.